One TCR beta chain is described in this entry. Its binding antigen is unknown. Base qualities were left out, and no much larger clone turns up one base away. The collaborating institutions used their own protocols to collect whole blood in K2EDTA tubes. Collaborator samples were shipped for TCRbeta analysis as frozen whole blood, isolated PBMCs, or DNA extracted from either sample type. The CDR1 and CDR2 encoded by the germline V gene (reference sequence) are MNHNY and SVGAGI. V ends up 5 bases short and J 1 base short, with an unmatched junction base count of 6. Taken from cysteine to phenylalanine, the CDR3 has 15 residues. The sequence is cut down to CDR3 DNA, 45 bases in frame from base 1. The data stem from a study of blood T cell repertoires in COVID-19 (dated by TCRdb to 2019 to 2021). Study-level background: Samples covering the acute and convalescent phases of COVID-19 were provided by collaborators in the United States, Italy and Spain. The material from the prospective study consisted of cDNA or gDNA derived from T cells, B-cell-depleted T cells, or PBMCs. Where available, HLA class I and class II types were obtained from metadata supplied by the sample provider rather than from assay-based typing. The repertoires were released in a freely available public database meant as a resource for research on the immune response to SARS-CoV-2. The sample metadata nearly always contained a de-identified subject ID, COVID-19 status, age in years and sex. The samples were drawn from two sources: the first 160 participants of the ongoing ImmuneRACE study, and over 950 subjects contributed by 6 global collaborators. Deeply sampled blood TCRbeta repertoires from subjects exposed to, actively infected with, or recovered from COVID-19 were included in the dataset.

TCRbeta CDR3 regions were amplified from genomic DNA by means of the immunoSEQ Assay, a bias-controlled multiplex PCR. The study's own analysis went as follows. Within the assay, amplification of reference gene primers was used to estimate how many nucleated cells each sample contained. To quantify the absolute abundance of each unique TCRbeta CDR3 rearrangement, sequence reads were collapsed and filtered. For each sample, productive Simpson clonality was calculated as the square root of Simpson's diversity index over productive rearrangements. In TCRdb, the immuneACCESS table is reduced to in-frame sequences with V and J assigned. These tables do not hold every clone; where another copy was compared, an unresolved V gene accounts for under half, and the others remain unexplained. Clone size and the V and J calls come from that table; the DNA yielded D and trimming. The sample has about 66,000 clones on record, roughly 77% of them singletons. The ten largest clonotypes hold about 9.8% of the sample.

Here is what the overall study found, with its caveats: How much clinical and demographic metadata was included differed by source and by participant, and the metadata was provided uncurated.

The sequenced sample was peripheral blood. This receptor was obtained from a human donor in a cohort sampled during active COVID-19. The chain uses TRBV6-6 and TRBJ2-7; TRBD2 fits 9 bases in the junction. The DNA sequence is TGTGCCAGCAGTGACATAGCGGGAGCTTCCTACGAGCAGTACTTC. It specifies CASSDIAGASYEQYF.